Listed below are T cell receptor beta chains from one sample, sequenced in a study of T-cell reconstitution after alpha-beta-depleted transplantation in children. TCRdb passed the PCR reads through MiXCR, listing each CDR3 protein once. Of roughly 590,000 distinct CDR3 sequences listed, 16% are singletons. Sequencing was performed on PBMCs from the stem cell graft donor, taken from the stem cell graft. These receptors were taken from a human donor who donated a stem cell graft to a child with acute myeloid leukemia. The CDR3 runs from the conserved cysteine through the conserved F or W. The D gene is left open where the match is weak. Not all rows give a size; the values are once, few, many and, for expanded clones, a class.

many | . | TRBJ2-3 | TRBV6-1 | TGTGCCAGCAGTATAGGGACCACAGTTGGGTTCACAGATACGCAGTATTTT | CASSIGTTVGFTDTQYF
. | . | TRBJ2-1 | TRBV18 | TGTGCCAGCTCACCAGAAAAGGGCAGGGGCCCCTACAATGAGCAGTTCTTC | CASSPEKGRGPYNEQFF
many | TRBD2 | TRBJ2-1 | TRBV4-2 | TGTGCCAGCAGCCAAGATTATACTAGCGGCATAGAGGAGCAGTTCTTC | CASSQDYTSGIEEQFF
. | TRBD2 | TRBJ2-1 | TRBV5-1 | TGCGCCAGCAGCTTCTTTAGCGGGGGGGCCGGGAATGAGCAGTTCTTC | CASSFFSGGAGNEQFF
. | . | TRBJ2-1 | TRBV7-2 | TGTGCCAGCAGCTCCCCTGGGGGGTACAATGAGCAGTTCTTC | CASSSPGGYNEQFF
many | . | TRBJ1-1 | TRBV7-2 | TGTGCCAGCAGCTTAGGGCTGGGGAAGGACACTGAAGCTTTCTTT | CASSLGLGKDTEAFF
. | . | TRBJ1-4 | TRBV5-1 | TGCGCCAGCAGCTTGGCCCTGGGAGCAACTAATGAAAAACTGTTTTTT | CASSLALGATNEKLFF
few | . | TRBJ2-3 | TRBV13 | TGTGCCAGCAGCTTAACAGCGGCCCCTGAGACAGATACGCAGTATTTT | CASSLTAAPETDTQYF
few | TRBD1 | TRBJ2-3 | TRBV7-9 | TGTGCCAGCACCAGACAGGGTGACACAGATACGCAGTATTTT | CASTRQGDTDTQYF
. | TRBD1 | TRBJ1-2 | TRBV7-9 | TGTGCCAGCAGCTTAGGACAGGGATATGACTATGGCTACACCTTC | CASSLGQGYDYGYTF
. | . | TRBJ2-1 | TRBV11-2 | TGTGCCAGCAGCCACCCCGGAGTGTCCTACAATGAGCAGTTCTTC | CASSHPGVSYNEQFF
few | . | TRBJ2-5 | TRBV20-1 | TGCAGTGCTAGAGTGTGGCCCGGGCAAGAGACCCAGTACTTC | CSARVWPGQETQYF
. | . | TRBJ2-1 | TRBV7-2 | TGTGCCAGCATTCCCGCGGGCCGATCCTACAATGAGCAGTTCTTC | CASIPAGRSYNEQFF
many | . | TRBJ1-2 | TRBV20-1 | TGCAGTGCTCCCTCGGACCACGGTCGGAACTATGGCTACACCTTC | CSAPSDHGRNYGYTF
few | . | TRBJ2-3 | TRBV5-6 | TGTGCCAGCAGCTGGGGCCCCCGCCCGGATACGCAGTATTTT | CASSWGPRPDTQYF
. | . | TRBJ2-3 | TRBV7-2 | TGTGCCAGCAGCCCCCCGGGAGTCACAGATACGCAGTATTTT | CASSPPGVTDTQYF